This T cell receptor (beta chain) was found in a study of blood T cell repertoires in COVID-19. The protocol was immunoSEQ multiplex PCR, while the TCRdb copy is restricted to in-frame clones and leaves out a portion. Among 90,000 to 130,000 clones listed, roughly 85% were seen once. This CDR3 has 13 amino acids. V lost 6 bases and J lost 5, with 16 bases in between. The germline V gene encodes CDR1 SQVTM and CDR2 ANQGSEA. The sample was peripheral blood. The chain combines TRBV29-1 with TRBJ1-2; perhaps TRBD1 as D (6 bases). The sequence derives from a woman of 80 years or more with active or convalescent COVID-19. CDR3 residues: CSVREQGKYGYTF. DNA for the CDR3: TGCAGCGTACGAGAACAGGGAAAGTATGGCTACACCTTC.